This TCR beta chain was recovered during a study of CD8 T cells in ankylosing spondylitis (dated by TCRdb to the late 2010s). Broadly, across the study: The study profiled T cell receptor beta repertoires in healthy donors and ankylosing spondylitis patients to find disease-linked TCR variants. Peripheral blood was sampled, and synovial fluid was also collected from ankylosing spondylitis patients. The full study cohort was made up of 25 ankylosing spondylitis patients and over 90 healthy donors.

Sequencer: Illumina HiSeq 2500. TCR beta libraries were prepared by quantitative 5'-RACE with molecular barcodes. In the paper's pipeline: Disease-linked TCR variants were identified with a new computational method built on a probabilistic model of VDJ rearrangement. The public reads were run again by TCRdb, first through fastp at Q25 and then through MiXCR, and only productive beta chains were kept. Here each entry gathers all rows of one CDR3 protein and keeps the most common genes and DNA. For this entry, the V and J calls and clone size follow TCRdb and not the study's own pipeline. Recorded for this sample are about 800,000 distinct CDR3 sequences; 12% of them occurred a single time. The ten largest account for about 0.5% of the sample. What the authors observed across the whole study: A TCR beta motif made up of several highly homologous amino acid variants appeared to be characteristic of blood from ankylosing spondylitis patients. In peripheral blood, the disease-linked clones were found at relatively low frequencies and had a CD8+ phenotype. Some TCR beta motif variants had previously been reported in synovial fluid and blood of reactive arthritis patients, which suggested common disease-initiation mechanisms. The disease-linked clones were reported to be significantly enriched in matched synovial fluid samples from ankylosing spondylitis patients.

This clonotype was picked up a small number of times. The clone's antigen remains unknown. There are no base qualities to consult, and no much larger clone falls within one base. Sequencing was carried out using blood, either unsorted or a sorted T cell fraction (not recorded which). This TCR came from a male donor with ankylosing spondylitis.

CDR3 reads: CSARSRTWSSYNEQFF. The DNA reads TGCAGTGCTAGAAGTCGTACGTGGAGCTCCTACAATGAGCAGTTCTTC. The V and J segments used are TRBV20-1 and TRBJ2-1, with no D gene named confidently. From a lookup of the germline V gene (reference sequence), CDR1 and CDR2 are DFQATT and SNEGSKA. From the cysteine through the phenylalanine, the CDR3 covers 16 amino acids. Solely the CDR3 DNA is kept, with 48 bases framed from the first base. V loses 2 bases, J loses 0 bases, and the germline ends lie 14 bases apart.